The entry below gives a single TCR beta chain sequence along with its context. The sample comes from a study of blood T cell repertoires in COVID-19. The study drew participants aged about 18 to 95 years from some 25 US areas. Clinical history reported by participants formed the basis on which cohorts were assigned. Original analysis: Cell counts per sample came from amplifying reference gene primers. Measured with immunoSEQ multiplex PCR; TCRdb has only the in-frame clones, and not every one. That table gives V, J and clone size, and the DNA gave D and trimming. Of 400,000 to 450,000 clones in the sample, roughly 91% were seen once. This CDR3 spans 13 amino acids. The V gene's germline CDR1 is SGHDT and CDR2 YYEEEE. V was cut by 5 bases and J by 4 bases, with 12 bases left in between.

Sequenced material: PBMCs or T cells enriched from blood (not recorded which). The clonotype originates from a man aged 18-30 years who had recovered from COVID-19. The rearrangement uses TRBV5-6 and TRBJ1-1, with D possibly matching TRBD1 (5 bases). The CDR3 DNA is TGTGCCAGCAGGCCGATGGGGGGCACTGAAGCTTTCTTT. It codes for CASRPMGGTEAFF.